These T cell receptor beta chains were read from a single sample in a study of T cell changes during pregnancy in multiple sclerosis. Generated by immunoSEQ multiplex PCR, the TCRdb table keeps only in-frame clones and is missing some. The table has 65,000 to 85,000 clones, roughly 90% seen once; the top ten hold 1.4%. The material sequenced was peripheral blood, taken in the second trimester of pregnancy. The receptors here all came from a female donor with multiple sclerosis, enrolled in a pregnancy study. Each CDR3 is given with its conserved first and last residue. The D gene is left open where the match is weak. Some rows have no size entry. The others give once, few or many, or a class for an expanded clone.

d_gene	v_gene	abundance	j_gene	CDR3nt	CDR3aa
TRBD2	TRBV6-4	NA	TRBJ2-3	TGTGCCAGCAGTGCCGGGACTAGCGGGACAGATACGCAGTATTTT	CASSAGTSGTDTQYF
TRBD1	TRBV2	NA	TRBJ2-3	TGTGCCAGCAGCACCGGGACAGGGGGGACTGCTAATACGCAGTATTTT	CASSTGTGGTANTQYF
TRBD2	TRBV19	NA	TRBJ2-7	TGTGCCAGTAGTATCGGGGGGACTGAGTCCTACGAGCAGTACTTC	CASSIGGTESYEQYF
TRBD1	TRBV9	once	TRBJ2-7	TGTGCCAGCACCCCGGGACAGGGGATCAACGAGCAGTACTTC	CASTPGQGINEQYF
TRBD1	TRBV7-6	NA	TRBJ1-1	TGTGCCAGCAGCTCCGGGACAGGGGGCCTTCGGGACACTGAAGCTTTCTTT	CASSSGTGGLRDTEAFF
TRBD1	TRBV4-3	NA	TRBJ1-4	TGCGCCAGCAGCCAAGGGGACAGCGACGGGGGCAGAGTTGGTGAACTGTTTTTT	CASSQGDSDGGRVGELFF
TRBD1	TRBV9	NA	TRBJ2-7	TGTGCCAGCAGCCCACCTTTAAGGGGGCCATCGGAGCAGTACTTC	CASSPPLRGPSEQYF
NA	TRBV27	NA	TRBJ1-5	TGTGCCAGCAGTTTTTTTCAGGGGATTCAGCCCCAGCATTTT	CASSFFQGIQPQHF
NA	TRBV19	NA	TRBJ2-5	TGTGCCAGTAGTGGAGGGTTCCAAGAGACCCAGTACTTC	CASSGGFQETQYF
TRBD1	TRBV18	NA	TRBJ2-5	TGTGCCAGCTCACCGGACAGGGAGCAAGAGACCCAGTACTTC	CASSPDREQETQYF
TRBD1	TRBV6-5	NA	TRBJ2-7	TGTGCCAGCAGTACTTGGGACAGAAGTGTTTCAGAGCAGTACTTC	CASSTWDRSVSEQYF
NA	TRBV7-9	NA	TRBJ1-2	TGTGCCAGCAGCTTAGGATCATCGGCAGACTATGTTGAAGGCTACACCTTC	CASSLGSSADYVEGYTF
NA	TRBV4-1	NA	TRBJ2-4	TGCGCCAGCAGCCAAGCAGAGGGATCCAAAAACATTCAGTACTTC	CASSQAEGSKNIQYF
NA	TRBV6-4	NA	TRBJ2-7	TGTGCCAGCAGTGAACGGCTGGACAGCTCCTACGAGCAGTACTTC	CASSERLDSSYEQYF
NA	TRBV18	NA	TRBJ1-6	TGTGCCAGCTCACCCAGAGAGGGAAGCTCCTATAATTCACCCCTCCACTTT	CASSPREGSSYNSPLHF
TRBD2	TRBV28	NA	TRBJ2-7	TGTGCCAGCAGTTTATCGGCTAGCGGGAGCTCCTACGAGCAGTACTTC	CASSLSASGSSYEQYF
TRBD1	TRBV10-3	NA	TRBJ2-5	TGTGCCATCAGCGGGACAGAGCAAGAGACCCAGTACTTC	CAISGTEQETQYF
NA	TRBV18	NA	TRBJ1-3	TGTGCCAGCTCACCACTGGACAGCGGTTCTGGAAACACCATATATTTT	CASSPLDSGSGNTIYF
NA	TRBV18	NA	TRBJ2-7	TGTGCCAGCTCACCAGGGCAGGTTAGCTACGAGCAGTACTTC	CASSPGQVSYEQYF
NA	TRBV6-5	NA	TRBJ1-1	TGTGCCAGCAGTTACTCGATATTCGCAGGCACTGAAGCTTTCTTT	CASSYSIFAGTEAFF
TRBD1	TRBV9	once	TRBJ1-2	TGTGCCAGCAGCGCCCAGGGGGTCCTCTATGGCTACACCTTC	CASSAQGVLYGYTF
TRBD2	TRBV7-8	NA	TRBJ2-1	TGTGCCAGCAGCTTATCCCTCGCGGGGGGGCCAAATGAGCAGTTCTTC	CASSLSLAGGPNEQFF
TRBD2	TRBV7-9	NA	TRBJ2-4	TGTGCCAGCAGCTATCCTAGCGGGGGGATCGGAGCCAAAAACATTCAGTACTTC	CASSYPSGGIGAKNIQYF
TRBD1	TRBV30	few	TRBJ1-1	TGTGCCTGGGTTGGGACAGCGGTCACTGAAGCTTTCTTT	CAWVGTAVTEAFF
NA	TRBV5-5	NA	TRBJ2-6	TGTGCCAGCAGCTTGACAGGGCTAGGGGCCAACGTCCTGACTTTC	CASSLTGLGANVLTF
NA	TRBV11-2	NA	TRBJ1-1	TGTGCCAGCAGCTTAGGTTGGTCTGGGGCGAGGACTGAAGCTTTCTTT	CASSLGWSGARTEAFF
TRBD2	TRBV11-2	NA	TRBJ2-1	TGTGCCAGCAGCCCCAGCGGGAGCTCCTACAATGAGCAGTTCTTC	CASSPSGSSYNEQFF
TRBD2	TRBV27	NA	TRBJ2-3	TGTGCCAGCAGGGGACTAGCGGGACGCACAGATACGCAGTATTTT	CASRGLAGRTDTQYF
NA	TRBV5-1	NA	TRBJ1-1	TGCGCCAGCAGCCCCAATCTTGTCGGGAACACTGAAGCTTTCTTT	CASSPNLVGNTEAFF
NA	TRBV5-4	NA	TRBJ2-1	TGTGCCAGCAGTGCACGGAGCCGACCCTACAATGAGCAGTTCTTC	CASSARSRPYNEQFF
TRBD2	TRBV18	NA	TRBJ2-2	TGTGCCAGCTCCCCCATTGGACTAGCGGGAGTGGGGAACACCGGGGAGCTGTTTTTT	CASSPIGLAGVGNTGELFF
NA	TRBV6-5	NA	TRBJ2-1	TGTGCCAGCAGTTATTCCCGGGGAACCTTTGATGAGCAGTTCTTC	CASSYSRGTFDEQFF
NA	TRBV6-5	once	TRBJ1-2	TGTGCCAGCAGTTACCGGGGGGTTTTGGAGTATGGCTACACCTTC	CASSYRGVLEYGYTF
TRBD1	TRBV29-1	NA	TRBJ2-5	TGCAGCGTCCCGACAGGGGCCGAGGAGACCCAGTACTTC	CSVPTGAEETQYF